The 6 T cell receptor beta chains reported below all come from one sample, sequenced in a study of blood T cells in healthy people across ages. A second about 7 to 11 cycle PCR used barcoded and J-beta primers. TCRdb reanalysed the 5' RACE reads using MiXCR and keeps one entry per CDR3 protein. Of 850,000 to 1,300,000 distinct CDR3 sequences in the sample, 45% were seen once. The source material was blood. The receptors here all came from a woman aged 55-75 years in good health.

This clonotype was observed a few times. The CDR3 sequence: CASSAGPRDWDIQYF. CDR3 sequence (DNA): TGTGCCAGCAGCGCGGGGCCCAGGGATTGGGACATTCAGTACTTC. V usage is TRBV9 and J usage is TRBJ2-4; D may be TRBD1 or TRBD2 (5 bases each). With 3 bases removed from V and 8 bases from J, the gap between germline ends came to 18 bases. CDR3 size: 15 residues. CDR1 SGDLS and CDR2 YYNGEE come from the germline V gene.

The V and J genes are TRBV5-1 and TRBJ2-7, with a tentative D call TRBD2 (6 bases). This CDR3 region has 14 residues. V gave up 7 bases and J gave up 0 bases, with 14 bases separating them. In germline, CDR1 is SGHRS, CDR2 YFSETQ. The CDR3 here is CASRTSPNSYEQYF. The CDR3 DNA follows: TGCGCCAGCCGCACTAGCCCGAACTCCTACGAGCAGTACTTC.

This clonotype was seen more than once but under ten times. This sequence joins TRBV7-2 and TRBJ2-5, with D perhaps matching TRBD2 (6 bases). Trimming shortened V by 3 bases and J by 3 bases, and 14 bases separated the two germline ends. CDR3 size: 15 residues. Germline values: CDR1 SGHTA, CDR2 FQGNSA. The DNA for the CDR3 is TGTGCCAGCAGCTTTGGGGTACTAGCAAAAGAGACCCAGTACTTC. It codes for CASSFGVLAKETQYF. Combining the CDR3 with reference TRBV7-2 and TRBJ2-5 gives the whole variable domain GAGVSQSPSNKVTEKGKDVELRCDPISGHTALYWYRQSLGQGLEFLIYFQGNSAPDKSGLPSDRFSAERTGGSVSTLTIQRTQQEDSAVYLCASSFGVLAKETQYFGPGTRLLVL.

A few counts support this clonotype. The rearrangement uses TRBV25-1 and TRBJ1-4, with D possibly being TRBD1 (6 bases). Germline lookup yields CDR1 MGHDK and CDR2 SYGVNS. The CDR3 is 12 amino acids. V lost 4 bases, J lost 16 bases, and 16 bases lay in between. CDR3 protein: CASSAGTRLPFF. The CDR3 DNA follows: TGTGCCAGCAGTGCCGGGACAAGGCTCCCGTTTTTT.

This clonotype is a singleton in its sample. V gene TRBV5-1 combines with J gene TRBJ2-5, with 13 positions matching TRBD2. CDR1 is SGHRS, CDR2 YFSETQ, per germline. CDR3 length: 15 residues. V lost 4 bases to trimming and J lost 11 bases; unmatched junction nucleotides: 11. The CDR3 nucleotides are TGCGCCAGCAGCACCGGGACTAGCGGGAAGAATGAGCAGTACTTC. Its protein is CASSTGTSGKNEQYF.

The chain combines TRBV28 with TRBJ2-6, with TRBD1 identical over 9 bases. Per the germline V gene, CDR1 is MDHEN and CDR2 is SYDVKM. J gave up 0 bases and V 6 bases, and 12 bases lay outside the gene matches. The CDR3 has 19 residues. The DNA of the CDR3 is TGTGCCAGCAGGTCTATCACAGGGGGCTGGGGCTCTGGGGCCAACGTCCTGACTTTC. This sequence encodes CASRSITGGWGSGANVLTF.